The source of this T cell receptor beta chain is a study of shared clonotypes between healthy human individuals. Clones were sequenced by immunoSEQ multiplex PCR, and TCRdb holds only the in-frame ones, with some missing. The data hold about 2.3 million clones, with 85% to 95% observed a single time. CDR3 length equals 14 residues. With 7 bases removed from V and 0 bases from J, the gap between germline ends came to 10 bases. Germline assignment: CDR1 SGHRS and CDR2 YFSETQ. Of note for this clone: As yet, its antigen is unknown.

Study-level points and caveats: Only blood underwent sampling, and tissue repertoires likely differ.

This clonotype was sampled from a young man in good health. Some clones in this sample may be carry-over from other donors' samples. Sequencing was done on a sample of naive CD4+ T cells from PBMCs. Described subset: CD45RA+ positively selected. The chain is built from TRBV5-1 and TRBJ2-2, with no clear D. This CDR3 reads CASYDRPNTGELFF. The CDR3 DNA reads TGCGCCAGCTATGACCGCCCGAACACCGGGGAGCTGTTTTTT.